The TCR beta chain described here comes from a study of human T cells and chemical hapten exposure. For the study at large: Small differences in pooled library volume mainly drove the variation in TCR yields per sample.

Whole blood that had not been fractionated was the source of extracted total RNA. TCRdb ran MiXCR on the 5' RACE reads and lists one entry per CDR3 protein. Altogether roughly 81,000 distinct CDR3 sequences are present, about a sixth being singletons, with the ten largest covering about 6.5%. This clonotype was obtained from a female donor in good health.

CDR3 sequence: CASSGRGDTEAFF. The CDR3, as DNA: TGTGCCAGCAGCGGGAGGGGGGACACTGAAGCTTTCTTT. This chain links TRBV9 with TRBJ1-1, with a weak D call TRBD1 (6 bases). Germline CDR1 SGDLS, CDR2 YYNGEE. This CDR3 region has 13 residues. Between the trimmed V and J ends, which lost 3 bases and 3 bases, there was a span of 9 bases.